This passage covers 26 T cell receptor beta chains from one sample sequenced in a study of regulatory T cells. Regarding the study as a whole: Hydrophobic residues at CDR3 positions 6 and 7 were enriched in conventional CD4+ T cells of CD3G-deficient patients.

The primer mix had 52 TRBV and 13 TRBJ primers. Libraries were prepared by immunoSEQ multiplex PCR; TCRdb keeps only in-frame clonotypes and omits some of them. The profile shows over 25,000 clones, under 95% of them singletons. No antigens are known for them. The sample taken for sequencing was conventional CD4+ T cells sorted from blood. The receptors originated from a person aged 18 to 29 with CD3G deficiency.

The genes are TRBV5-1 and TRBJ2-7; maybe TRBD2 (5 bases). V lost 5 bases, J lost 3 bases, and 15 bases lay in between. CDR3 size: 14 residues. CDR1 and CDR2 from the germline V gene are SGHRS and YFSETQ. CDR3 loop: CASRPSLGYYEQYF. CDR3 in DNA: TGCGCCAGCAGGCCCTCACTAGGGTACTACGAGCAGTACTTC.

DNA of the CDR3: TGTGCCATCAGGGCCGGGACAGGGGGTCTCATGAACACTGAAGCTTTCTTT. Translating gives CAIRAGTGGLMNTEAFF. The V gene is TRBV10-3, the J gene TRBJ1-1, with 11 bases matching TRBD1. The CDR3 sequence is 17 residues long. Per the germline V gene, CDR1 is ENHRY and CDR2 is SYGVKD. J lost 0 bases, V lost 6 bases, and 9 bases had no gene match.

This clone was recorded once. This chain uses TRBV9 with TRBJ2-2; D might be TRBD2 (5 bases). V lost 4 bases, J lost 2 bases, and 12 bases lay in between. Germline lookup yields CDR1 SGDLS and CDR2 YYNGEE. The CDR3 loop spans 15 amino acids. The CDR3 here is CASSSPRANTGELFF. The CDR3 nucleotides read TGTGCCAGCAGCTCCCCGCGGGCTAACACCGGGGAGCTGTTTTTT.

The chain combines TRBV7-9 with TRBJ1-3; D gene uncertain. Looked up from germline, CDR1 is SEHNR and CDR2 is FQNEAQ (reference sequence). V lost 1 base and J 0 bases, leaving 7 bases between the germline ends. The CDR3 loop spans 15 amino acids. For the CDR3, the DNA is TGTGCCAGCAGCTTAGGAGGCTACTCTGGAAACACCATATATTTT. Encoded protein: CASSLGGYSGNTIYF.

This chain joins TRBV13 and TRBJ2-3; TRBD2 is a possible D gene (6 bases). This CDR3 contains 16 residues. V lost 4 bases, J lost 1 base, and 15 bases lay in between. The germline V gene has CDR1 PRHDT and CDR2 FYEKMQ (reference sequence). The CDR3 DNA follows: TGTGCCAGCAGCTCTTTTGGCGGGAAGGGCACAGATACGCAGTATTTT. Translating it yields CASSSFGGKGTDTQYF.

The V call is TRBV6-1, the J call TRBJ1-1; no firm D call. Trimming left V 3 bases short and J 4 bases short, with 18 bases between. From germline, CDR1 is MNHNS and CDR2 SASEGT. This CDR3 contains 16 residues. The CDR3 bases are TGTGCCAGCAGTGACCCCCTAAAAGGGCTGAGCACTGAAGCTTTCTTT. It codes for CASSDPLKGLSTEAFF.

The chain has TRBV9 and TRBJ2-1, with 7 nucleotides matching TRBD2. The CDR3 length is 14 residues. V shed 1 base, J shed 9 bases, and the junction held 7 bases outside the gene matches. Germline lookup yields CDR1 SGDLS and CDR2 YYNGEE. As DNA, the CDR3 is TGTGCCAGCAGCGTATGGGGAGGGGCGGGTGAGCAGTTCTTC. As protein: CASSVWGGAGEQFF.

This clone came up once. The chain has TRBV28 and TRBJ1-2; D not resolved. The CDR3 runs to 13 residues. Germline V gives CDR1 MDHEN, CDR2 SYDVKM. Trimming removed 4 bases at V and 5 bases at J, with 11 bases between. The CDR3 sequence is CASSSRDPYGYTF. CDR3 sequence (DNA): TGTGCCAGCAGTTCCCGGGATCCTTATGGCTACACCTTC.

The rearrangement links TRBV6-1 to TRBJ2-1; 8 nucleotides match TRBD2. Germline-derived CDR1 and CDR2 are MNHNS and SASEGT. There are 16 residues in the CDR3. V gave up 4 bases and J gave up 0 bases; unmatched junction bases: 5. This CDR3 reads CASSGLLADSYNEQFF. CDR3 sequence (DNA): TGTGCCAGCAGTGGGCTACTAGCGGACTCCTACAATGAGCAGTTCTTC.

This chain joins TRBV6-1 and TRBJ1-4; a possible D gene is TRBD1 (5 bases). The CDR3 is 13 amino acids. V lost 8 bases to trimming and J lost 7 bases, with 14 bases between them. The germline V gene has CDR1 MNHNS and CDR2 SASEGT. The CDR3 bases are TGTGCCAGCGCGGCAGGGACTCTTGAAAAACTGTTTTTT. Its translation: CASAAGTLEKLFF.

This chain links TRBV28 with TRBJ1-2; D is possibly TRBD1 (6 bases). In germline, CDR1 is MDHEN, CDR2 SYDVKM. Trimming stripped 5 bases from V and 2 bases from J, with 27 bases between. The CDR3 is 19 residues long. The CDR3 region is CASSTDRTSKLNMNYGYTF. CDR3 nucleotides: TGTGCCAGCAGTACTGACAGGACGTCTAAACTGAATATGAACTATGGCTACACCTTC.

The genes are TRBV28 and TRBJ1-2; no reliable D call. From germline, CDR1 is MDHEN and CDR2 SYDVKM. With 6 bases removed from V and 4 bases from J, the gap between germline ends came to 15 bases. The CDR3 is 14 amino acids. CDR3 in DNA: TGTGCCAGCAGGGCCCAGGCTTCTCTCTATGGCTACACCTTC. Protein: CASRAQASLYGYTF.

This clone was observed once. V is TRBV19 and J is TRBJ2-4; perhaps TRBD2 as D (5 bases). CDR3 size: 13 residues. CDR1 and CDR2 from the germline V gene are LNHDA and SQIVND (reference sequence). The V gene lost 5 bases and the J gene lost 6 bases, with 11 bases spanning the gap. The CDR3 sequence: CASSADYGNIQYF. DNA for the CDR3: TGTGCCAGTAGTGCTGACTATGGAAACATTCAGTACTTC.

This clone was seen a handful of times. The chain uses TRBV2 and TRBJ2-3; D remains ambiguous. The CDR3 is 12 amino acids. Looked up from germline, CDR1 is SNHLY and CDR2 is FYNNEI. The V end was cut by 8 bases, the J end by 3 bases, with 9 bases between. CDR3 sequence (DNA): TGTGCCAGCGAAGACCGGACAGATACGCAGTATTTT. This encodes CASEDRTDTQYF.

This sequence joins TRBV6-1 and TRBJ1-1; TRBD1 agrees at 7 bases. The CDR3 contains 14 residues. Trimming took 4 bases from V and 4 from J; bases not matched to a gene: 6. Germline CDR1 MNHNS, CDR2 SASEGT. Here the CDR3 DNA reads TGTGCCAGCAGTGTAGGGGGCGGAATCACTGAAGCTTTCTTT. Amino acid sequence: CASSVGGGITEAFF.

The J gene is TRBJ2-1, the V gene TRBV5-1; 13 bases match TRBD2. V dropped 4 bases and J dropped 5; count of bases not matched to a gene: 3. The CDR3 has 15 residues. The V gene's germline CDR1 is SGHRS and CDR2 YFSETQ. The CDR3 reads CASSAGLAGDNEQFF. As DNA, the CDR3 is TGCGCCAGCAGCGCCGGACTAGCGGGGGACAATGAGCAGTTCTTC.

This chain joins TRBV5-1 and TRBJ2-1; D possibly matches TRBD1 or TRBD2 (6 bases each). CDR1 and CDR2 from the germline V gene are SGHRS and YFSETQ. Deletions cut 0 bases from V and 7 bases from J, with 11 bases between. CDR3 size: 14 residues. Written as DNA, the CDR3 is TGCGCCAGCAGCTTGGTGGGGGGCACAAATGAGCAGTTCTTC. It yields the protein CASSLVGGTNEQFF.

V usage is TRBV7-8 and J usage is TRBJ1-1; D gene unclear. There are 13 residues in the CDR3. V was pared by 3 bases and J by 2 bases, with 7 bases between. Per germline, CDR1 SGHVS and CDR2 FQNEAQ. The CDR3 coding sequence is TGTGCCAGCAGCTTGAGCCTAAACACTGAAGCTTTCTTT. As protein: CASSLSLNTEAFF.

The V call is TRBV5-1, the J call TRBJ2-7, with 9 nucleotides matching TRBD1. Germline CDR1 is SGHRS and CDR2 is YFSETQ. The CDR3 has 16 residues. V gave up 6 bases and J gave up 1 base; unmatched junction bases: 11. The CDR3 spells CASNPGRGTGSYEQYF. Written as DNA, the CDR3 is TGCGCCAGCAATCCGGGGAGGGGGACAGGGTCCTACGAGCAGTACTTC.

This clone was recorded once. The V call is TRBV6-5, the J call TRBJ2-7, with 7 bases fitting TRBD1. CDR3 size: 15 residues. Looked up from germline, CDR1 is MNHEY and CDR2 is SVGAGI. V was clipped by 1 base and J by 3 bases; unmatched bases: 6. The CDR3: CASSYLTGTFYEQYF. CDR3 DNA: TGTGCCAGCAGTTACTTGACAGGGACCTTCTACGAGCAGTACTTC.

The chain has TRBV2 and TRBJ2-1; D perhaps matches TRBD2 (5 bases). The germline gives CDR1 SNHLY, CDR2 FYNNEI. The ends were cut back, 5 bases at V and 8 bases at J, with 7 bases in the middle. The CDR3 contains 11 residues. CDR3 DNA: TGTGCCAGCAGTCTAGCCCATGAGCAGTTCTTC. The encoded protein is CASSLAHEQFF.

This chain joins TRBV6-1 and TRBJ1-5; D is undetermined. The germline CDR1 and CDR2 sequences are MNHNS and SASEGT. The CDR3 extends over 14 amino acids. V was shortened by 1 base and J by 6 bases, with 10 bases between the two germline ends. The CDR3 protein is CASSEVGEIQPQHF. CDR3 coding DNA: TGTGCCAGCAGTGAAGTCGGGGAGATTCAGCCCCAGCATTTT.

This chain joins TRBV6-1 and TRBJ1-2, with TRBD1 matching over 11 bases. After removal of 7 bases from V and 8 bases from J, the junction contained 9 bases not matched to a gene. This CDR3 is 14 amino acids long. Per the germline V gene, CDR1 is MNHNS and CDR2 is SASEGT. CDR3 nucleotides: TGTGCCAGCATCCCCTTCCGGGACAGGGGGGGCTACACCTTC. Protein sequence: CASIPFRDRGGYTF.

The CDR3 loop is CASSLGLARNTDTQYF. The CDR3 DNA sequence: TGTGCCAGCAGTTTAGGACTAGCGCGGAACACAGATACGCAGTATTTT. V usage is TRBV28 and J usage is TRBJ2-3, with TRBD2 identical over 9 bases. The V gene's germline CDR1 is MDHEN and CDR2 SYDVKM. The junction had 5 bases not matched to a gene; V was cut back by 2 bases and J by 2 bases. This CDR3 has 16 amino acids.

This chain joins TRBV10-3 and TRBJ1-2, with a possible D match to TRBD1 (5 bases). The germline CDR1 and CDR2 sequences are ENHRY and SYGVKD. The V end lost 2 bases, the J end lost 8 bases, and 12 bases lay between the germline ends. The CDR3 runs to 13 residues. CDR3 bases: TGTGCCATCAGTGAGGGGCAGGGAGGCGGCTACACCTTC. As protein: CAISEGQGGGYTF.

V gene TRBV30 combines with J gene TRBJ1-1; TRBD1 matches 10 bases. Germline V CDR1 and CDR2: GTSNPN, SVGIG (reference sequence). This CDR3 region has 14 residues. V was clipped by 3 bases and J by 1 base; unmatched bases: 2. CDR3 bases: TGTGCCTGGAGAGGGACAGGGGCGAACACTGAAGCTTTCTTT. Translation: CAWRGTGANTEAFF.